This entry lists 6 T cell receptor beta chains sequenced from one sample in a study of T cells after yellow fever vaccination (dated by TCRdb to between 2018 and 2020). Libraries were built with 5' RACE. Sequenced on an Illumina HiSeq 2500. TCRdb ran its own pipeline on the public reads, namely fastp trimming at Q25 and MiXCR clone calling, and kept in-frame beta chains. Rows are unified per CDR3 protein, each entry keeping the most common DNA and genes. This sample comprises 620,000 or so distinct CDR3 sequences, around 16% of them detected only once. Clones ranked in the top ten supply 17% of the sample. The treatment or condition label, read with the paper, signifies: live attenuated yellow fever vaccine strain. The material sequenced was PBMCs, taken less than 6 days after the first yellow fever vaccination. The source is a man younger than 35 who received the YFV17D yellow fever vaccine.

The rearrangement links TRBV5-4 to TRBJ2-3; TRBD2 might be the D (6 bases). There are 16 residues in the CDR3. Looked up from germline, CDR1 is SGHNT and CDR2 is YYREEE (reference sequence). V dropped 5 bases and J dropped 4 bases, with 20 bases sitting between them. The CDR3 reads CASSGAGQGGPDTQYF. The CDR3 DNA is TGTGCCAGCAGTGGGGCTGGCCAGGGAGGCCCAGATACGCAGTATTTT. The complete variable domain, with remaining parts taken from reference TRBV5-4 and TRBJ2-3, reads ETGVTQSPTHLIKTRGQQVTLRCSSQSGHNTVSWYQQALGQGPQFIFQYYREEENGRGNFPPRFSGLQFPNYSSELNVNALELDDSALYLCASSGAGQGGPDTQYFGPGTRLTVL.

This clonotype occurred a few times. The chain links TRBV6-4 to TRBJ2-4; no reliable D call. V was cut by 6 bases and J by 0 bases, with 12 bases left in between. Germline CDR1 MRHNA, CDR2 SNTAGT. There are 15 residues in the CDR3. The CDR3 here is CASRPKLIAKNIQYF. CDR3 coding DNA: TGTGCCAGCAGACCTAAACTTATAGCCAAAAACATTCAGTACTTC.

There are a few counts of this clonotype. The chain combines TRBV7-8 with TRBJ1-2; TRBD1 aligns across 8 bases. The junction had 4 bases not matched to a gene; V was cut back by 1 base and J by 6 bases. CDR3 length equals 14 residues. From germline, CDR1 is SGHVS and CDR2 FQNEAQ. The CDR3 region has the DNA TGTGCCAGCAGCTTAGTAGGACAGGGCAATGGCTACACCTTC. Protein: CASSLVGQGNGYTF.

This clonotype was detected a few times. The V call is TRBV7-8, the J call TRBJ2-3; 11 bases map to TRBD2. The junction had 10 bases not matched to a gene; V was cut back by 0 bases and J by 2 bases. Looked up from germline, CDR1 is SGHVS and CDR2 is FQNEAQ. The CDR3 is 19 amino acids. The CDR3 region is CASSLALAGGPSSTDTQYF. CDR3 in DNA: TGTGCCAGCAGCTTAGCGCTAGCGGGGGGCCCCTCATCCACAGATACGCAGTATTTT.

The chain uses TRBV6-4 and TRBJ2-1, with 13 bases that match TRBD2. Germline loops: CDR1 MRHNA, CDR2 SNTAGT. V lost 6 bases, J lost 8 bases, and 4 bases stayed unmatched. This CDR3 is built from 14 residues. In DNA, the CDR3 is TGTGCCAGCAGACTAGCGGGGGGGCTCGATGAGCAGTTCTTC. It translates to CASRLAGGLDEQFF.

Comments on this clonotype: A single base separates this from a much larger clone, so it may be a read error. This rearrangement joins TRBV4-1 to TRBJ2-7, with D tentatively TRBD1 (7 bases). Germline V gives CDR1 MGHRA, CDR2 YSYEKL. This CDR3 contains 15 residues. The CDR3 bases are TGCACCAGCAGCCAAGAGGAGGGGGCGAGGAACGAGCAGTACTTC. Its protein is CTSSQEEGARNEQYF.